This TCR beta chain was identified during a study of tumor-infiltrating lymphocytes in glioblastoma multiforme. Points on this clonotype: What it binds is unknown.

Study-wide results and caveats: RNA-based TCR sequencing may distort clone frequencies, since cells carry unequal TCR transcript numbers. T cells were not sorted into functional subsets.

Three nested ARM-PCR rounds with V-beta and C-beta primers built TCRB libraries. No unique molecular identifiers were described for these TCRB libraries. TCRdb re-called the multiplex PCR reads through MiXCR, storing one row per CDR3 protein. The sample includes more than 10,000 distinct CDR3 sequences, roughly 60% of them seen just once. Per germline, CDR1 SGHAT and CDR2 FQNNGV. The CDR3 has 15 amino acids. The V segment lost 4 bases and the J segment 1 base; nucleotides outside the gene matches: 6. This receptor was obtained from a male donor with glioblastoma. The sample comprised brain tumor tissue. The chain uses TRBV11-2 and TRBJ1-2; 7 nucleotides align to TRBD1. CDR3 region: CASSSRDRINYGYTF. The CDR3 DNA follows: TGTGCCAGCAGCTCCCGGGACAGAATTAACTATGGCTACACCTTC.